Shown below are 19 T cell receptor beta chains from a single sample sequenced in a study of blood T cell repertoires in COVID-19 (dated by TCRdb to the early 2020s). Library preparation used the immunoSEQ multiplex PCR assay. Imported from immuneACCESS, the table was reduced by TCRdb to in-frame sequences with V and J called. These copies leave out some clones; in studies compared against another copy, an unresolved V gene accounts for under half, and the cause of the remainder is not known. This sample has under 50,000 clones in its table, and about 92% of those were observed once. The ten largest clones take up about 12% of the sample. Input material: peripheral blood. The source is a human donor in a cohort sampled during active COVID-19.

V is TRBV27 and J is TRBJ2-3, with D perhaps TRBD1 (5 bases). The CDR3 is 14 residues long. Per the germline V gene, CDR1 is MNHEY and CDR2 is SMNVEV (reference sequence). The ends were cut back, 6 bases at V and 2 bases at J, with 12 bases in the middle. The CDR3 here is CASRGGAFTDTQYF. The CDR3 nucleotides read TGTGCCAGCAGGGGTGGGGCTTTCACAGATACGCAGTATTTT.

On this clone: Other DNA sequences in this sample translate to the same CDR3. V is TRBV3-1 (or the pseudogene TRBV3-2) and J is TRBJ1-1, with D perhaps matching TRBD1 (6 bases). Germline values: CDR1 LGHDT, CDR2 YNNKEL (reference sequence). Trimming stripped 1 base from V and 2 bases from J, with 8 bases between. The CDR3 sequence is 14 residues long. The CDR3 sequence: CASSQVGGNTEAFF. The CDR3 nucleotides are TGTGCCAGCAGCCAAGTAGGGGGAAACACTGAAGCTTTCTTT.

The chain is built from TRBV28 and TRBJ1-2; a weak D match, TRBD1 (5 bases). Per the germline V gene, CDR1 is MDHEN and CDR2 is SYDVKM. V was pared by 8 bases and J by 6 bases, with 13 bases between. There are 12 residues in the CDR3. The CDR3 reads CASGQGSDGYTF. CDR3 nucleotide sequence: TGTGCCAGCGGCCAGGGCAGCGATGGCTACACCTTC.

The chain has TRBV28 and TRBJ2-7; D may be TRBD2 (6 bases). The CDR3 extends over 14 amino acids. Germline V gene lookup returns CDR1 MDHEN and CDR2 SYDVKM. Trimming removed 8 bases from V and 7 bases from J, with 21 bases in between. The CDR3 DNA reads TGTGCCAGCGGACCCTTTGGAGGGTCTGGAGAGCAGTACTTC. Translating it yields CASGPFGGSGEQYF.

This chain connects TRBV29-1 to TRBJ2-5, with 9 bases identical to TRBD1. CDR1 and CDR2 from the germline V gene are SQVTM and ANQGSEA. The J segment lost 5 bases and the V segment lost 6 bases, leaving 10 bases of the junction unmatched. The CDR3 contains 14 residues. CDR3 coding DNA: TGCAGCGTCCGGGACAGGGTAGGACGGGAGACCCAGTACTTC. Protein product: CSVRDRVGRETQYF. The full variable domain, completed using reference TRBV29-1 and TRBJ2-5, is SAVISQKPSRDICQRGTSLTIQCQVDSQVTMMFWYRQQPGQSLTLIATANQGSEATYESGFVIDKFPISRPNLTFSTLTVSNMSPEDSSIYLCSVRDRVGRETQYFGPGTRLLVL.

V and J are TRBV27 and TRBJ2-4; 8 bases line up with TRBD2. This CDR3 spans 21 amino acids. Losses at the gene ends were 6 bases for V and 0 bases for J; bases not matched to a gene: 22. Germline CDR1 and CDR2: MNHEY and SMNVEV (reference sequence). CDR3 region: CASRYPGGLAVKFPAKNIQYF. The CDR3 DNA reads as TGTGCCAGCAGATATCCCGGCGGACTAGCTGTCAAATTCCCAGCCAAAAACATTCAGTACTTC.

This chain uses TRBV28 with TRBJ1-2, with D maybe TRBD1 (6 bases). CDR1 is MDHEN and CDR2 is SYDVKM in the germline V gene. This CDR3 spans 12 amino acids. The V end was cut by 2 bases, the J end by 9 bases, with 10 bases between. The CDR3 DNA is TGTGCCAGCAGTTTACTGGGGGCGCGCTACACCTTC. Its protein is CASSLLGARYTF.

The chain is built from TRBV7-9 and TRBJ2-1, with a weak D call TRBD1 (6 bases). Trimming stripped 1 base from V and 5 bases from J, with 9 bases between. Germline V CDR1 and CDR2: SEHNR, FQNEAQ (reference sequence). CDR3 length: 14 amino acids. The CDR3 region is CASSLGTAHNEQFF. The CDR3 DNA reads TGTGCCAGCAGCTTAGGGACAGCCCACAATGAGCAGTTCTTC.

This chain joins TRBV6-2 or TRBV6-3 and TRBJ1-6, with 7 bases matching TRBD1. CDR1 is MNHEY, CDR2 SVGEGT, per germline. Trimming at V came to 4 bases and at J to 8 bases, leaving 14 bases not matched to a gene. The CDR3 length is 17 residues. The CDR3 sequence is CASSCPSRQGKYSPLHF. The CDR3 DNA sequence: TGTGCCAGCAGTTGCCCCTCTCGACAGGGTAAGTATTCACCCCTCCACTTT.

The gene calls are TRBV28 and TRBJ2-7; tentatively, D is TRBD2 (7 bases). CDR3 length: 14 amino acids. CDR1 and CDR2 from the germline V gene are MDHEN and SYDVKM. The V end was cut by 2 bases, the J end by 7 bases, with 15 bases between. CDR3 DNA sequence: TGTGCCAGCAGTTTAGGGGGGGGCTTGGGTGAGCAGTACTTC. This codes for CASSLGGGLGEQYF.

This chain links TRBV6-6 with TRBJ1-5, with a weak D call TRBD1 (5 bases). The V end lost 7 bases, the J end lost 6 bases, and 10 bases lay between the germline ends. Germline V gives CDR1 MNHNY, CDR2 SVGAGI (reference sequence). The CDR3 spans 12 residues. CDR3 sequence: CASTRAGQPQHF. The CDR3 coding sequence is TGTGCCAGCACCAGGGCCGGTCAGCCCCAGCATTTT.

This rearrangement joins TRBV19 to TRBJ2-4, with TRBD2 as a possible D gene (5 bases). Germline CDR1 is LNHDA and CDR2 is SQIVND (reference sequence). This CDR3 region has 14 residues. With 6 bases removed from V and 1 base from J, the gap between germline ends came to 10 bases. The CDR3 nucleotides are TGTGCCAGTAGCGTTCGGGGTGCCAAAAACATTCAGTACTTC. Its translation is CASSVRGAKNIQYF.

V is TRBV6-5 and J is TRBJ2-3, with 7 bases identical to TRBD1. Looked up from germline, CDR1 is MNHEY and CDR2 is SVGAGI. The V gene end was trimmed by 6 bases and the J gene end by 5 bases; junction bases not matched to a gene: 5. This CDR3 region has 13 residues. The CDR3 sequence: CASREGAGDTQYF. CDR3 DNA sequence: TGTGCCAGCAGAGAGGGGGCCGGAGATACGCAGTATTTT.

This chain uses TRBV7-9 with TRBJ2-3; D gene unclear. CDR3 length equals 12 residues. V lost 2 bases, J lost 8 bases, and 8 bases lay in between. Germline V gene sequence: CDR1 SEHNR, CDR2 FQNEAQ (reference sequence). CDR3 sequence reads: CASSLPLGTQYF. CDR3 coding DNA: TGTGCCAGCAGCTTACCGCTCGGTACGCAGTATTTT. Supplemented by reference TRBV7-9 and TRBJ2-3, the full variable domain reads DTGVSQNPRHKITKRGQNVTFRCDPISEHNRLYWYRQTLGQGPEFLTYFQNEAQLEKSRLLSDRFSAERPKGSFSTLEIQRTEQGDSAMYLCASSLPLGTQYFGPGTRLTVL.

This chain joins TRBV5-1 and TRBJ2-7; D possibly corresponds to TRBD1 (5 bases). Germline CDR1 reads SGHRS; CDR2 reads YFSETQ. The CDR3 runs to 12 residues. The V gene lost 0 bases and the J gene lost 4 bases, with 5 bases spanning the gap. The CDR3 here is CASSLDRYEQYF. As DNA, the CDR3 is TGCGCCAGCAGCTTGGACAGGTACGAGCAGTACTTC.

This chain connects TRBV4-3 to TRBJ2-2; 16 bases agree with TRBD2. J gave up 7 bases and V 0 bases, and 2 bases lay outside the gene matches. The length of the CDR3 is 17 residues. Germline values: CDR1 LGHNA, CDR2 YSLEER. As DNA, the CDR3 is TGCGCCAGCAGCCAAGAGGGACTAGCGGGGGGGGGCGGGGAGCTGTTTTTT. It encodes CASSQEGLAGGGGELFF.

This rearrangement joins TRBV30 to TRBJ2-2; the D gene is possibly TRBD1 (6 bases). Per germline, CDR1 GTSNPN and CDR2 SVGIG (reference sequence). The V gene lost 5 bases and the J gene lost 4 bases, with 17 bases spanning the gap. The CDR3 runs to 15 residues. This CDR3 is CAWSPQGRGTGELFF. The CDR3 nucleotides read TGTGCCTGGTCCCCGCAGGGCAGGGGCACCGGGGAGCTGTTTTTT.

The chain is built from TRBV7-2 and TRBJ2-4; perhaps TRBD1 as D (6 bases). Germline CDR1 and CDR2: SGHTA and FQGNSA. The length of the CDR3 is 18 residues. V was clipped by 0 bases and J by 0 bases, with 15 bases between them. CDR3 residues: CASSLAGTYRLAKNIQYF. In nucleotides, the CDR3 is TGTGCCAGCAGCTTAGCAGGGACATACCGTTTAGCCAAAAACATTCAGTACTTC.

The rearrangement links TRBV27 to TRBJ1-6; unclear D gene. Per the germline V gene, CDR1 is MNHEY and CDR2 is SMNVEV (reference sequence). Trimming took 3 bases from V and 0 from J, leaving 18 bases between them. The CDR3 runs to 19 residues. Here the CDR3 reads CASSFGHSYGSSYNSPLHF. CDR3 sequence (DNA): TGTGCCAGCAGTTTTGGCCATTCCTACGGGAGCTCCTATAATTCACCCCTCCACTTT.